A single sample is the source of the 15 T cell receptor beta chains below, sequenced in a study of CD8+ T cells in alopecia areata. Reverse transcription of extracted RNA yielded cDNA, which provided the sequencing template. Assay: immunoSEQ multiplex PCR; the TCRdb copy retains only in-frame clones and omits some. The data show more than 90,000 clones, approximately 60% seen once. Sequenced: CD4+ T cells sorted from blood. Receptor source: a human donor in good health.

This chain joins TRBV2 and TRBJ1-2; D unclear. This CDR3 contains 14 residues. Germline V lookup: CDR1 SNHLY, CDR2 FYNNEI. Trimming shortened V by 1 base and J by 4 bases, and 10 bases separated the two germline ends. The CDR3 DNA reads as TGTGCCAGCAGTGAAGTTGGCAGCTTCTATGGCTACACCTTC. Its protein product is CASSEVGSFYGYTF.

This chain connects TRBV20-1 to TRBJ2-3; D unclear. The germline CDR1 and CDR2 sequences are DFQATT and SNEGSKA (reference sequence). The CDR3 has 11 residues. Deletions cut 2 bases from V and 4 bases from J, with 4 bases between. CDR3 region: CSARRSDTQYF. The CDR3 DNA sequence: TGCAGTGCTAGACGGTCAGATACGCAGTATTTT.

This clone occurred a few times. The chain links TRBV29-1 to TRBJ1-2, with 8 bases identical to TRBD1. The CDR3 has 17 residues. CDR1 and CDR2 (germline): SQVTM, ANQGSEA. V gave up 4 bases and J gave up 4 bases; unmatched junction bases: 17. DNA for the CDR3: TGCAGCGTTGGGGGGAGATGGGACAGGAGAACTCTCTATGGCTACACCTTC. Protein sequence: CSVGGRWDRRTLYGYTF.

The CDR3 nucleotides read TGTGCCAGCTCCGACAGGGTACGACAGCCCCAGCATTTT. It specifies CASSDRVRQPQHF. The chain couples TRBV19 to TRBJ1-5; 7 nucleotides line up with TRBD1. The trim removed 9 bases at V and 7 bases at J, leaving 9 bases unmatched. The CDR3 sequence is 13 residues long. Germline CDR1 reads LNHDA; CDR2 reads SQIVND (reference sequence).

V and J are TRBV25-1 and TRBJ1-2; D may be TRBD1 (5 bases). Germline V gene lookup returns CDR1 MGHDK and CDR2 SYGVNS. V shed 2 bases and J shed 2 bases, with 12 bases lying between them. This CDR3 has 15 amino acids. The CDR3 sequence is CASSEGGGPNYGYTF. In DNA, the CDR3 is TGTGCCAGCAGTGAAGGCGGGGGACCAAACTATGGCTACACCTTC.

The chain is built from TRBV29-1 and TRBJ2-1; 14 bases map to TRBD2. The trim removed 1 base at V and 9 bases at J, leaving 11 bases unmatched. The CDR3 length is 17 residues. Germline assignment: CDR1 SQVTM and CDR2 ANQGSEA. CDR3 protein: CSVEAPLRTSGGPEQFF. In nucleotides, the CDR3 is TGCAGCGTTGAAGCCCCACTACGGACTAGCGGGGGGCCTGAGCAGTTCTTC.

This chain uses TRBV5-6 with TRBJ1-1; 9 bases align to TRBD1. Germline V CDR1 and CDR2: SGHDT, YYEEEE. This CDR3 has 13 residues. The junction had 10 bases not matched to a gene; V was cut back by 5 bases and J by 11 bases. The CDR3 loop reads CASSSPGTGSAFF. CDR3 in DNA: TGTGCCAGCAGTTCTCCCGGGACAGGGAGTGCTTTCTTT. Looking up the rest from reference TRBV5-6 and TRBJ1-1 gives the full variable domain: DAGVTQSPTHLIKTRGQQVTLRCSPKSGHDTVSWYQQALGQGPQFIFQYYEEEERQRGNFPDRFSGHQFPNYSSELNVNALLLGDSALYLCASSSPGTGSAFFGQGTRLTVV.

In DNA form, the CDR3 reads TGTGCCAGCAGTTGGGGCGGGGAGCCACCCTACGAGCAGTACTTC. As protein: CASSWGGEPPYEQYF. This chain connects TRBV27 to TRBJ2-7; tentatively, D is TRBD2 (6 bases). CDR1 is MNHEY, CDR2 SMNVEV, per germline (reference sequence). The V gene lost 4 bases and the J gene lost 2 bases, with 15 bases spanning the gap. The length of the CDR3 is 15 residues.

This clone occurred a few times. The chain carries TRBV11-2 and TRBJ1-1, with D tentatively TRBD1 (5 bases). V was shortened by 5 bases and J by 1 base, with 20 bases between the two germline ends. There are 17 residues in the CDR3. Germline loops: CDR1 SGHAT, CDR2 FQNNGV. Here the CDR3 DNA reads TGTGCCAGCAGCATTATATCAGGGAGCACCCAGAACACTGAAGCTTTCTTT. Translation: CASSIISGSTQNTEAFF.

The chain is built from TRBV2 and TRBJ1-1; D is unresolved. V was shortened by 5 bases and J by 0 bases, with 7 bases between the two germline ends. This CDR3 is 13 amino acids long. Germline CDR1 reads SNHLY; CDR2 reads FYNNEI. CDR3 coding DNA: TGTGCCAGCAGTATGAACATGAACACTGAAGCTTTCTTT. This codes for CASSMNMNTEAFF.

This clone has more than one count but fewer than ten. This chain connects TRBV5-1 to TRBJ2-1; possibly TRBD2 for D (6 bases). Germline V gene data show CDR1 as SGHRS and CDR2 as YFSETQ. CDR3 length equals 14 residues. Trimming took off 4 bases at V and 10 bases at J, with 18 bases between the two ends. CDR3 nucleotides: TGCGCCAGCAGCCCGGGGGTTAGTTCCTCGGAGCAGTTCTTC. Protein sequence: CASSPGVSSSEQFF.

The sample holds a few counts of this clone. J is TRBJ2-7 and V is TRBV6-5; TRBD2 matches at 11 bases. V dropped 6 bases and J dropped 3; count of bases not matched to a gene: 7. Germline lookup yields CDR1 MNHEY and CDR2 SVGAGI. The length of the CDR3 is 15 residues. The CDR3 protein is CASRPLAGGIYEQYF. In DNA, the CDR3 is TGTGCCAGCAGACCTCTAGCGGGGGGAATCTACGAGCAGTACTTC.

This chain links TRBV29-1 with TRBJ1-1; no clear D gene. Trimming left V 4 bases short and J 0 bases short, with 6 bases between. The length of the CDR3 is 12 residues. Germline V gene lookup returns CDR1 SQVTM and CDR2 ANQGSEA. CDR3 bases: TGCAGCGTTGCTTGGGTGAACACTGAAGCTTTCTTT. Its protein product is CSVAWVNTEAFF. The variable domain in full, with the rest retrieved from reference TRBV29-1 and TRBJ1-1, is SAVISQKPSRDICQRGTSLTIQCQVDSQVTMMFWYRQQPGQSLTLIATANQGSEATYESGFVIDKFPISRPNLTFSTLTVSNMSPEDSSIYLCSVAWVNTEAFFGQGTRLTVV.

The rearrangement uses TRBV6-5 and TRBJ1-5, with TRBD1 matching 8 bases. CDR1 and CDR2 (germline): MNHEY, SVGAGI. Trimming removed 0 bases from V and 7 bases from J; junction bases left unmatched: 5. The CDR3 loop spans 15 amino acids. In DNA form, the CDR3 reads TGTGCCAGCAGTTACTCGGTCGGACAGGGACAGCCCCAGCATTTT. This encodes CASSYSVGQGQPQHF.

About this clone itself: The same CDR3 arises from other DNA sequences in this sample as well. The chain combines TRBV29-1 with TRBJ1-2; D perhaps matches TRBD1 (6 bases). There are 12 residues in the CDR3. The V end was cut by 2 bases, the J end by 6 bases, with 10 bases between. Germline V gene data show CDR1 as SQVTM and CDR2 as ANQGSEA. The CDR3 sequence: CSVERQGNGYTF. The CDR3 DNA reads TGCAGCGTTGAAAGGCAGGGGAATGGCTACACCTTC.